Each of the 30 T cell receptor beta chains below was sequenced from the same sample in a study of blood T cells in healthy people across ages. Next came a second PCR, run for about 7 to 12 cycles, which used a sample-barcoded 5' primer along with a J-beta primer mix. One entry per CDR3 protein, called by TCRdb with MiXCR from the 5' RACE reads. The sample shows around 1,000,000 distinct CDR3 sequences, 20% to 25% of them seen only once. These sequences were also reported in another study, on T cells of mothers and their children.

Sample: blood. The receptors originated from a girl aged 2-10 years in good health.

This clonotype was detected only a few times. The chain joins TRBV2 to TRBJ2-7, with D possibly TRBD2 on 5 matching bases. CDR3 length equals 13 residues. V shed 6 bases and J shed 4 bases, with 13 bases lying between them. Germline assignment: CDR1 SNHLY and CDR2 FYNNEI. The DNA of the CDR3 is TGTGCCAGCAGGGAGGCCCAGGAGTACGAGCAGTACTTC. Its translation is CASREAQEYEQYF.

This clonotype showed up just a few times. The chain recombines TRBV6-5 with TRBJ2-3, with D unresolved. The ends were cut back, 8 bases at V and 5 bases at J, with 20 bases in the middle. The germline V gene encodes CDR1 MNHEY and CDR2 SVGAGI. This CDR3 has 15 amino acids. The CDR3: CASLVTEASGDTQYF. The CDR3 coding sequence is TGTGCCAGCTTGGTCACGGAAGCCTCGGGAGATACGCAGTATTTT.

In nucleotides, the CDR3 is TGTGCCAGCAAGTTCTACGGGACAGGGGGCGAAAAACTGTTTTTT. Protein sequence: CASKFYGTGGEKLFF. V and J are TRBV6-1 and TRBJ1-4; 12 nucleotides line up with TRBD1. The CDR3 has 15 residues. Germline V gene data show CDR1 as MNHNS and CDR2 as SASEGT. V lost 7 bases to trimming and J lost 8 bases; unmatched junction nucleotides: 8.

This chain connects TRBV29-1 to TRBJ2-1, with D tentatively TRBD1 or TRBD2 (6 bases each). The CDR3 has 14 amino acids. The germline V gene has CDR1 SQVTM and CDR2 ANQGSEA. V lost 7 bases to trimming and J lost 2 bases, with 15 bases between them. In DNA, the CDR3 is TGCAGCGCACCAAAGGGGGGACCCTACAATGAGCAGTTCTTC. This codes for CSAPKGGPYNEQFF.

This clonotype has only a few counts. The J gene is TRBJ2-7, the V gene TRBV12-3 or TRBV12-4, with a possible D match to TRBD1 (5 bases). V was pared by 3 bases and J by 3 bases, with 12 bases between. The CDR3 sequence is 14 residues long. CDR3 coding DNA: TGTGCCAGCAGTTTCTCGGACACTAACTACGAGCAGTACTTC. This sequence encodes CASSFSDTNYEQYF.

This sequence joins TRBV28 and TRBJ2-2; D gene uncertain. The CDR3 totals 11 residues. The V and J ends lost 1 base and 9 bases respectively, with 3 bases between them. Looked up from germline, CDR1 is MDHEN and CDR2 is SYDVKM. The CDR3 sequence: CASSLSRELFF. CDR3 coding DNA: TGTGCCAGCAGTTTATCCCGGGAGCTGTTTTTT.

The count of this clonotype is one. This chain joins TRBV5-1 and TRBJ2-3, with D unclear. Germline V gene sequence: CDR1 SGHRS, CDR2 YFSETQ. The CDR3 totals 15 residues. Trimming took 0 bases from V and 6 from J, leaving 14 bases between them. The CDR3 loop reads CASSLGGMVEDTQYF. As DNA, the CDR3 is TGCGCCAGCAGCTTGGGGGGAATGGTAGAGGATACGCAGTATTTT.

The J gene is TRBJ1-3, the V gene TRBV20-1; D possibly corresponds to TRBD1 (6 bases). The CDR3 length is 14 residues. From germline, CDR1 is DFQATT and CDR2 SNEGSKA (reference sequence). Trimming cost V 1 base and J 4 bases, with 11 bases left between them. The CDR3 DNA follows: TGCAGTGCTAGAGCCGGGGGGCTAGGAAACACCATATATTTT. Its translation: CSARAGGLGNTIYF.

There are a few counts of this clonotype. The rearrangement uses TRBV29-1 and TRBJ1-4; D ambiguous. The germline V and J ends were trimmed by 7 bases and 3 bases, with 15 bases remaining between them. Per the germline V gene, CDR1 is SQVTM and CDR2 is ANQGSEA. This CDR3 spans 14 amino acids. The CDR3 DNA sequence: TGCAGCGCCTCGGAGACCGCGTCTAATGAAAAACTGTTTTTT. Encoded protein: CSASETASNEKLFF. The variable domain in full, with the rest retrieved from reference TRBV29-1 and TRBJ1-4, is SAVISQKPSRDICQRGTSLTIQCQVDSQVTMMFWYRQQPGQSLTLIATANQGSEATYESGFVIDKFPISRPNLTFSTLTVSNMSPEDSSIYLCSASETASNEKLFFGSGTQLSVL.

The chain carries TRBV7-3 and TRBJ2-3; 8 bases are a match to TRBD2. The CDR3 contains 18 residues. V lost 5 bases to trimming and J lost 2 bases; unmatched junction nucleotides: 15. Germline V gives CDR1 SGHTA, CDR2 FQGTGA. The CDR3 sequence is CASSAGVGTSGDTDTQYF. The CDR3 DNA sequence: TGTGCCAGCAGCGCGGGCGTGGGAACTAGCGGTGACACAGATACGCAGTATTTT.

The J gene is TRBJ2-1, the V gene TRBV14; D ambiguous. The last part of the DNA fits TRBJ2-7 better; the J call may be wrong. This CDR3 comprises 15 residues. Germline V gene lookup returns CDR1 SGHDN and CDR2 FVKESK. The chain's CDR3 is CASSQDLARRYEQYF. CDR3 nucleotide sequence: TGTGCCAGCAGCCAAGATCTCGCCAGGCGCTACGAGCAGTACTTC.

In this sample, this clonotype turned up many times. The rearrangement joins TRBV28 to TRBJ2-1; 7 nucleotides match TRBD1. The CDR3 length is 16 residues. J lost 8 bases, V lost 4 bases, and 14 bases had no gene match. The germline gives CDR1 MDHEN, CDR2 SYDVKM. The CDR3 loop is CASSSISAQGNDEQFF. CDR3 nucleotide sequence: TGTGCCAGCAGTTCCATCTCGGCACAGGGGAACGATGAGCAGTTCTTC.

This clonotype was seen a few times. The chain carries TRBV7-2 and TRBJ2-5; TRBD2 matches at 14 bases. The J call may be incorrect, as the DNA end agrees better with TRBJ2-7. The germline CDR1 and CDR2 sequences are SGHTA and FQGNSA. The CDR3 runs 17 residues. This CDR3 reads CASRGLAGAAPEDEQYF. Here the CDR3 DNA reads TGTGCCAGCCGGGGACTAGCGGGGGCCGCCCCTGAGGACGAGCAGTACTTC.

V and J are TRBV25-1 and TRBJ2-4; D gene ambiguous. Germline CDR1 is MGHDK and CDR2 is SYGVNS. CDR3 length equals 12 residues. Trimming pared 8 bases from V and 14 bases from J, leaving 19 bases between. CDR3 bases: TGTGCCAGCGGCCCTAACTCCGGGCCAAAGTACTTC. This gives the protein CASGPNSGPKYF.

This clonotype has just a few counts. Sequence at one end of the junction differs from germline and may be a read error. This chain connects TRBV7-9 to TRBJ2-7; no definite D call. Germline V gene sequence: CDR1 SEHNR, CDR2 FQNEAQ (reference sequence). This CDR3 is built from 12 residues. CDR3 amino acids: CASSFRSHEQYF. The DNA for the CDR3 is TGTGCCAGCAGCTTCCGCTCCCACGAGCAGTACTTC.

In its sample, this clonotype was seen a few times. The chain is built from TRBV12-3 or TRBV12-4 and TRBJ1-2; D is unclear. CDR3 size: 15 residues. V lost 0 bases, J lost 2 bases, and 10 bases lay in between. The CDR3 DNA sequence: TGTGCCAGCAGTTTAGCCCTACGAGCAAACTATGGCTACACCTTC. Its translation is CASSLALRANYGYTF.

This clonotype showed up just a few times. The CDR3 coding sequence is TGTGCCAGCAGTGAAGCGCTTGAGAGGTTCGGCGAGCAGTACTTC. Protein product: CASSEALERFGEQYF. This chain links TRBV2 with TRBJ2-5; D ambiguous. Matching the DNA end better, TRBJ2-7 makes the J call doubtful. The CDR3 loop spans 15 amino acids. CDR1 is SNHLY, CDR2 FYNNEI, per germline.

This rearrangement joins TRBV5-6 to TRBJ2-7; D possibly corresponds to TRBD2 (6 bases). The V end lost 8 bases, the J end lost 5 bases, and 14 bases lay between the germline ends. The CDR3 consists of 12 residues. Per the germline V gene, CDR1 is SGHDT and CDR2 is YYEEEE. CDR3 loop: CASARGYNEQYF. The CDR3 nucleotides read TGTGCCAGTGCGCGGGGTTACAACGAGCAGTACTTC.

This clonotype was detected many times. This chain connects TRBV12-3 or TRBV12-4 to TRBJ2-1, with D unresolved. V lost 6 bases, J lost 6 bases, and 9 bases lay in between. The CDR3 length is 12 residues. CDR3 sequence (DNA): TGTGCCAGCAGCCCTGATACCAATGAGCAGTTCTTC. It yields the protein CASSPDTNEQFF.

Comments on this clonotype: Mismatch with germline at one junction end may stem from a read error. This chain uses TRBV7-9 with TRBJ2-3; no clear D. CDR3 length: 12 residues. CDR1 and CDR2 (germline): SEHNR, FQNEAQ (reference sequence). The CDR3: CASADGTDTQYF. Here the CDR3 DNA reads TGCGCCAGCGCAGACGGCACAGATACGCAGTATTTT. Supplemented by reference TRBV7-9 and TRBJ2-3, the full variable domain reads DTGVSQNPRHKITKRGQNVTFRCDPISEHNRLYWYRQTLGQGPEFLTYFQNEAQLEKSRLLSDRFSAERPKGSFSTLEIQRTEQGDSAMYLCASADGTDTQYFGPGTRLTVL.

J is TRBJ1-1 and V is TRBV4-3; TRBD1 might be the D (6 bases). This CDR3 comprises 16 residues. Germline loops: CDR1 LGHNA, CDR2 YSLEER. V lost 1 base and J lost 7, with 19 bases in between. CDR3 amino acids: CASSQGYREVGDEAFF. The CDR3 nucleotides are TGCGCCAGCAGCCAAGGGTACAGGGAGGTCGGGGATGAAGCTTTCTTT.

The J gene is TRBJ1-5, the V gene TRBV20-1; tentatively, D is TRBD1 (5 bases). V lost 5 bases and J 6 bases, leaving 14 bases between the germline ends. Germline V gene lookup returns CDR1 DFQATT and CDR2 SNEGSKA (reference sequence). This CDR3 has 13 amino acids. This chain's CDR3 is CSAGGTPSQPQHF. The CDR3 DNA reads TGCAGTGCTGGAGGGACCCCGAGTCAGCCCCAGCATTTT.

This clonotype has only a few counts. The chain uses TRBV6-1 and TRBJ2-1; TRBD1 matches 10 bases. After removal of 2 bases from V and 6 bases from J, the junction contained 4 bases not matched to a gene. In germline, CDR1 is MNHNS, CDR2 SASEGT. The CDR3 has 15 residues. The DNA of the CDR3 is TGTGCCAGCAGTGAAATGCGGACAGGGGGCAATGAGCAGTTCTTC. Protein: CASSEMRTGGNEQFF.

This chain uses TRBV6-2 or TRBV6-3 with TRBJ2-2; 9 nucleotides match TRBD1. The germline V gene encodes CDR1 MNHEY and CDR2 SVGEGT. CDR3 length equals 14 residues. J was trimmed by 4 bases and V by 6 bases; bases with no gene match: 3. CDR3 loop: CASSGTGPTGELFF. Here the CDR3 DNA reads TGTGCCAGCAGCGGGACAGGGCCCACCGGGGAGCTGTTTTTT.

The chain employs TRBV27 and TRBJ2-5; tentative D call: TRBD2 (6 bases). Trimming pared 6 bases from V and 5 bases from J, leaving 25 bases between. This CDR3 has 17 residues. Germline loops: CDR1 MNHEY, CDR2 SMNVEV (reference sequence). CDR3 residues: CASRPNTWDFKGETQYF. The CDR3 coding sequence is TGTGCCAGCAGACCTAATACTTGGGACTTTAAAGGGGAGACCCAGTACTTC.

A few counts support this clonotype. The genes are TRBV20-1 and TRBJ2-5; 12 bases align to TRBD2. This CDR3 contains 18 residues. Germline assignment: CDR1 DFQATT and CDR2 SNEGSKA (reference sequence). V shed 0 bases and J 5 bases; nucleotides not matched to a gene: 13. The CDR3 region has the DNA TGCAGTGCTAGAGATCGATATCTAGCGGGAGGGTTGGGGGAGACCCAGTACTTC. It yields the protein CSARDRYLAGGLGETQYF.

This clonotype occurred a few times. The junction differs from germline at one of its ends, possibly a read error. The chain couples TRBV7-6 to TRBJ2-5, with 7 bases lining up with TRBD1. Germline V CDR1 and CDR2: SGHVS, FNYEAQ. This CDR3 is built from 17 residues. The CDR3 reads CASSFADRSYFQETQYF. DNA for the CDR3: TGTGCCAGCAGCTTCGCGGACAGGTCTTATTTCCAAGAGACCCAATACTTC.

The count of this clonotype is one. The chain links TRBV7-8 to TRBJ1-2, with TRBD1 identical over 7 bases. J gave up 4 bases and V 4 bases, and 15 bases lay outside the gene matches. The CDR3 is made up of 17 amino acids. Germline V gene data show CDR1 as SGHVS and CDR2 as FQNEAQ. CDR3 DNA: TGTGCCAGCAGCTACGACCAGATAGTCAGGGGGTCCTATGGCTACACCTTC. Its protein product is CASSYDQIVRGSYGYTF.

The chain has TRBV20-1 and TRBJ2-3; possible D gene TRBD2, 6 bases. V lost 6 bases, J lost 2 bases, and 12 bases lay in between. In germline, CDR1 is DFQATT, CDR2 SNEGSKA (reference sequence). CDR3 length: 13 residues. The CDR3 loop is CSAPGAYTDTQYF. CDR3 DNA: TGCAGTGCACCGGGAGCCTACACAGATACGCAGTATTTT.

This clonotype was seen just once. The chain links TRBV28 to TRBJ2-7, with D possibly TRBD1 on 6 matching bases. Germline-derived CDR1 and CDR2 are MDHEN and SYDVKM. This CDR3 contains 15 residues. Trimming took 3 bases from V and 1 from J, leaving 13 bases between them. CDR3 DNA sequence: TGTGCCAGCAGTTTTCGAACGGGGACATCCTACGAGCAGTACTTC. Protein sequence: CASSFRTGTSYEQYF. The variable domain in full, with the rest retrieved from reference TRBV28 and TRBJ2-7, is DVKVTQSSRYLVKRTGEKVFLECVQDMDHENMFWYRQDPGLGLRLIYFSYDVKMKEKGDIPEGYSVSREKKERFSLILESASTNQTSMYLCASSFRTGTSYEQYFGPGTRLTVT.